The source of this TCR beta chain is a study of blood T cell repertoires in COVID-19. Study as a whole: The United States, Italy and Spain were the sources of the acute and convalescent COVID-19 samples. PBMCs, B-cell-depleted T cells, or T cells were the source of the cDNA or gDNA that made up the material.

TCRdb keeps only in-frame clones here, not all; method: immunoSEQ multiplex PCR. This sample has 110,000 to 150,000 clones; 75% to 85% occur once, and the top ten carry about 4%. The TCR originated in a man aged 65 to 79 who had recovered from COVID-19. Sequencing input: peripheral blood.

This CDR3 is CASTTYGALEETQYF. The DNA of the CDR3 is TGTGCCAGCACCACTTATGGGGCTTTAGAAGAGACCCAGTACTTC. The chain uses TRBV21-1 and TRBJ2-5; the DNA was not used to check the table's D call, TRBD1. TRBV21-1 is a known pseudogene. The CDR3 extends over 15 amino acids.